The following is a TCR beta chain sequence with its context. No antigen is known for it. Base qualities are not recorded, but no much larger clone differs from it by a single base. This record comes from a study of shared clonotypes between healthy human individuals (TCRdb year 2020). For the wider study: Two women and a few men aged 18 to 49 years were included in the cohort. To estimate repertoire size and how much clonotype sharing occurs between individuals, the study deeply sequenced the blood TCR repertoires of about 5 healthy adults. For each donor, three plates each were used for CD4 naive and CD4 memory, two plates were used for CD8 naive, and one plate was used for CD8 memory. Between about 0.94 and 8.9 billion PBMCs per donor were obtained by leukapheresis. Different laboratories and diverse techniques were used to prepare libraries and sequence TCR repertoires, to increase sequencing depth and limit assay-specific biases.

CD8 naive samples consisted of CD45RO-negative cells that were positively selected for CCR7, yielding a CD45RA+CCR7+ population without TemRA cells. Healthy HIV-negative adults with no recently reported acute infections or vaccinations were included as donors. Every donor was a Caucasian adult residing in Nashville, Tennessee, USA. After blood collection by leukapheresis, PBMCs were isolated using Ficoll-Histopaque density gradient centrifugation and then cryopreserved in the vapor phase of liquid nitrogen. Analytical flow cytometry was used to check the purity and quantity of every magnetically sorted T cell population. Each sorted fraction had its genomic DNA isolated and then quantified by UV absorbance on a Nanodrop 2000c. Using the deep immunoSEQ assay, TCR CDR3 regions were amplified from genomic DNA by multiplex PCR. For each cell subset, the extracted genomic DNA was distributed evenly across all wells of several immunoSEQ 96-well plates, and each plate served as one replicate. Each replicate PCR for sorted subsets received about 180 ng genomic DNA, equal to roughly 30,000 T cell genomes. Purified libraries were quantified with a Qubit 3.0 fluorometer, sized on a Bioanalyzer 2100, and re-quantified with the KAPA Library Quantification kit. Each immunoSEQ 96-well plate was sequenced on its own single-read 150-cycle Illumina NextSeq 550 flow cell. The authors' analysis ran thus. Because only junctional sequences without quality scores were contained in the immunoSEQ output, filtering matching that applied to full-length reads could not be performed. Sequences were annotated with PyIR, a Python wrapper for IgBLAST v1.9, and V/J genes and CDR3 were assigned using IMGT germline references. Reads with weak V/J assignments (E-value above 1e-6), missing CDR3, stop codons, out-of-frame junctions, or ambiguous translated residues were removed. V3J clonotypes were defined as sequences sharing an identical inferred V gene, J gene, and CDR3 amino acid sequence. Percentage overlap between repertoires was calculated by dividing the number of shared unique clonotypes by the size of the smaller repertoire. Three approaches were used to assess repertoire richness: RTK rarefaction, the Chao1 estimator, and Recon v2.1 estimates of unobserved clonotypes. OLGA was used to compute generation probabilities for all TCRbeta clonotypes that the gDNA method yielded from a handful of donors. TCRdb's version of the immuneACCESS table is confined to in-frame rearrangements and falls short of the full clone set. An unresolved V gene accounts for under half of the shortfall where checked; the remainder is of unknown origin. The V and J calls and the clone size are those of that table, but D and trimming were determined from the DNA. The sample table holds under 1 million clones, of which about 96% were seen once. The ten largest clones represent less than 0.25% of the sample.

Beyond this particular receptor, the publication reports: Sampling was limited to blood, and TCR repertoires in tissue likely differ from TCR repertoires in blood. Larger estimated clonotype richness was generally found for naive subsets than for memory subsets. Pairwise subsampling indicated that sequencing depth was expected to affect the degree of clonotype sharing among donors. Higher generation probabilities were observed for clonotypes shared by all four sorted-subset donors than for non-shared clonotypes. Sharing across a few donors was observed for roughly 5% of naive CD4, less than 4% of naive CD8, around 2.5% of memory CD4, and about 0.38% of memory CD8 clonotypes. Because the study included only a small number of donors, the genetic and exposure-history diversity represented was limited. Even with the large sequencing depth, rarefaction of the sorted-subset datasets indicated that sequencing was incomplete.

The CDR3, cysteine through phenylalanine, is 12 amino acids long. The retained sequence is limited to the CDR3, 36 bases, with the frame set at the first base. CDR1 MNHNS and CDR2 SASEGT were looked up in the germline V gene. Trimming costs V 11 bases and J 0 bases, and their ends lie 10 bases apart. Recombination joined TRBV6-1 with TRBJ1-2; confidence is insufficient to name the D gene. This receptor was identified in a man younger than 40 in good health. Specimen: naive CD8+ T cells sorted from blood. Taken with the paper, the label for cell subset or site translates to: CD45RA+CCR7+. The CDR3 reads CAGGSANYGYTF. The nucleotide sequence is given as TGTGCCGGTGGGAGTGCTAACTATGGCTACACCTTC.